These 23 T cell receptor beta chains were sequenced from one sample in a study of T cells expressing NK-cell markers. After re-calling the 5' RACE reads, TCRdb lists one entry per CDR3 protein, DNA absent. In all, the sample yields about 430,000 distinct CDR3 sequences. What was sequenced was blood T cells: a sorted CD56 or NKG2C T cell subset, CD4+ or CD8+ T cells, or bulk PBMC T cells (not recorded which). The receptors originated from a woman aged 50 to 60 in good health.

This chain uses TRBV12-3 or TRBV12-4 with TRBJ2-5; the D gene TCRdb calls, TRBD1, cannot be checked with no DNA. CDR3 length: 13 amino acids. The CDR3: CASELSAGGRKYF.

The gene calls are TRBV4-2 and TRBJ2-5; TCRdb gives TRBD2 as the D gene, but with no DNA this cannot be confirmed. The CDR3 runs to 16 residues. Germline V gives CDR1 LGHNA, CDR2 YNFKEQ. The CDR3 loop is CASSQEGLAGQETQYF.

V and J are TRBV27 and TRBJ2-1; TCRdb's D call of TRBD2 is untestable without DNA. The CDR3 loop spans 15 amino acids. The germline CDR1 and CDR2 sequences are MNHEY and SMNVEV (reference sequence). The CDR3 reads CASSLSSGINNEQFF.

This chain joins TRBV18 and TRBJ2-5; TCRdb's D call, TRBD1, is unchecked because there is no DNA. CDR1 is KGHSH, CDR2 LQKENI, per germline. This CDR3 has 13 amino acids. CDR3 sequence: CASSRRWAETQYF. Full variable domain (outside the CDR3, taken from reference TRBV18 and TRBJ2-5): NAGVMQNPRHLVRRRGQEARLRCSPMKGHSHVYWYRQLPEEGLKFMVYLQKENIIDESGMPKERFSAEFPKEGPSILRIQQVVRGDSAAYFCASSRRWAETQYFGPGTRLLVL.

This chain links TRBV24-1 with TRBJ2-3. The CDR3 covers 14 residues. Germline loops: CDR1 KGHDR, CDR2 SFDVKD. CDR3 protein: CATSEPGSTDTQYF.

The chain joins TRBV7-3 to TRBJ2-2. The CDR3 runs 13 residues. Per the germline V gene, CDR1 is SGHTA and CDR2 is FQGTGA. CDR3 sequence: CASSLTGLGELFF.

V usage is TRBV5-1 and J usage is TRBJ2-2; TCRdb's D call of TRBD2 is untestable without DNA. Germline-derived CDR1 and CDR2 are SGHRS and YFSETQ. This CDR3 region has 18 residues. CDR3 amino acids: CASSHRGTSGRVTGELFF. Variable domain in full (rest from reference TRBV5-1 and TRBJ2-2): KAGVTQTPRYLIKTRGQQVTLSCSPISGHRSVSWYQQTPGQGLQFLFEYFSETQRNKGNFPGRFSGRQFSNSRSEMNVSTLELGDSALYLCASSHRGTSGRVTGELFFGEGSRLTVL.

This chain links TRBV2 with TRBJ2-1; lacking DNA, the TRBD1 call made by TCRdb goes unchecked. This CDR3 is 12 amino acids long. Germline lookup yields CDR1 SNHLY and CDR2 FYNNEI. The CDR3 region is CASSGSGQKQFF.

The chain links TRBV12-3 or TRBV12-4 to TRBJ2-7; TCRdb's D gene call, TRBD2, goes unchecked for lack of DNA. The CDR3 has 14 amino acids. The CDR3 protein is CASKPGAGGYEQYF.

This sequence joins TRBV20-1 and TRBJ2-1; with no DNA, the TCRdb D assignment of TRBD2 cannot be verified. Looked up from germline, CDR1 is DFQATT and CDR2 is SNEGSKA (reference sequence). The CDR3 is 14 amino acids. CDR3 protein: CSARGGRALGEQFF.

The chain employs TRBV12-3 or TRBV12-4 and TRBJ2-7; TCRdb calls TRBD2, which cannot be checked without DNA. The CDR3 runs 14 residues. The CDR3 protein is CASTQAGETYEQYF.

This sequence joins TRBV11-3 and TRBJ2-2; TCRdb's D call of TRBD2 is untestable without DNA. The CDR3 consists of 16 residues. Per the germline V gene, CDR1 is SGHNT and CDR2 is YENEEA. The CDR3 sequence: CASSPGLAEITGELFF.

This CDR3 is CSYKRTGVTGELFF. The J gene is TRBJ2-2, the V gene TRBV29-1; TCRdb's assignment of TRBD1 cannot be checked, as there is no DNA. The CDR3 spans 14 residues. Germline CDR1 SQVTM, CDR2 ANQGSEA.

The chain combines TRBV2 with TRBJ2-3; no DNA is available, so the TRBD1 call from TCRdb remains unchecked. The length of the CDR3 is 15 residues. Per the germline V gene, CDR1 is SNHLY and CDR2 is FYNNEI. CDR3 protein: CASSRRGTFTDTQYF. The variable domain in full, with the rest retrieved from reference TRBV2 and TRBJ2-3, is EPEVTQTPSHQVTQMGQEVILRCVPISNHLYFYWYRQILGQKVEFLVSFYNNEISEKSEIFDDQFSVERPDGSNFTLKIRSTKLEDSAMYFCASSRRGTFTDTQYFGPGTRLTVL.

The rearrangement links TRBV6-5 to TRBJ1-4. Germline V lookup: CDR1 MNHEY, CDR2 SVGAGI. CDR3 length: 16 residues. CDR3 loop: CASSYTGRNSNEKLFF.

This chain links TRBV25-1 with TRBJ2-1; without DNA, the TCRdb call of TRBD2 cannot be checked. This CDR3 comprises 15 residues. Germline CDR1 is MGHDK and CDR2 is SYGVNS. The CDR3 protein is CASSVLASGRVEQFF.

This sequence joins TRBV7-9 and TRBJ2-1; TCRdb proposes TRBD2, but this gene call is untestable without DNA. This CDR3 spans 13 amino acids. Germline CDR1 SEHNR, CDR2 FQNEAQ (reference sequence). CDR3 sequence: CASSLGLAATEFF.

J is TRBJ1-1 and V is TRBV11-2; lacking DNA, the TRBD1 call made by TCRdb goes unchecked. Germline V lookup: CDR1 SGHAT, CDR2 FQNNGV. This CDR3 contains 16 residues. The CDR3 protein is CASSFRTERMSTEAFF.

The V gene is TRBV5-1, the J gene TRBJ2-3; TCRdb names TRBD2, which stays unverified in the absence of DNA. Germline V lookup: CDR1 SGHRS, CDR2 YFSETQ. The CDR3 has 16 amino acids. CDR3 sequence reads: CASSRVAGGSADTQYF. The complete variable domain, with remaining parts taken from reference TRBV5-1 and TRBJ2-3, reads KAGVTQTPRYLIKTRGQQVTLSCSPISGHRSVSWYQQTPGQGLQFLFEYFSETQRNKGNFPGRFSGRQFSNSRSEMNVSTLELGDSALYLCASSRVAGGSADTQYFGPGTRLTVL.

This CDR3 reads CASSLRGRNEKLFF. V and J are TRBV7-2 and TRBJ1-4; lacking DNA, the TRBD1 call made by TCRdb goes unchecked. The CDR3 sequence is 14 residues long. Germline loops: CDR1 SGHTA, CDR2 FQGNSA.

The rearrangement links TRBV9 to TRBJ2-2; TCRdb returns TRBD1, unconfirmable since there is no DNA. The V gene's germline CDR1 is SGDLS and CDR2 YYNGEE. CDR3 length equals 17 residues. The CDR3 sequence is CASSVVGTGPNTGELFF.

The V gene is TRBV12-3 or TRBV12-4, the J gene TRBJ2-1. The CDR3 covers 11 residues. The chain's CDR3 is CASTIYNEQFF.

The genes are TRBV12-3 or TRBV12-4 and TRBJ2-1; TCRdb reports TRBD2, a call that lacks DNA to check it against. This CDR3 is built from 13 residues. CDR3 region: CASSFLSGNEQFF.